The 21 T cell receptor beta chains given below trace back to one sample, sequenced in a study of Ad26.COV2.S vaccination and SARS-CoV-2 variants. Sequencing was performed with immunoSEQ multiplex PCR; in TCRdb, only in-frame clones are kept and a portion is missing. The data show about 350,000 clones, approximately 84% seen once. Treatment of the sample: 15 to 20 received Ad26.COV2.S at low or high dose, single or two shots; 5 received placebo; per-sample allocation not given. The study sampled participants on day 63 after the first vaccine or placebo injection. Sample: peripheral blood, taken in a trial of Ad26.COV2.S vaccine versus placebo. Every receptor here comes from a person between 18 and 65 years old who received the Ad26.COV2.S COVID-19 vaccine or a placebo.

The DNA for the CDR3 is TGCAGTGCTACTGACAGGGGATCTAATGAAAAACTGTTTTTT. Translating it yields CSATDRGSNEKLFF. The chain combines TRBV20-1 with TRBJ1-4; 8 bases align to TRBD1. Looked up from germline, CDR1 is DFQATT and CDR2 is SNEGSKA (reference sequence). The CDR3 extends over 14 amino acids. With V trimmed by 4 bases and J by 3 bases, 4 bases remained unmatched.

The chain links TRBV6-5 to TRBJ2-7, with D perhaps matching TRBD1 (5 bases). The V gene's germline CDR1 is MNHEY and CDR2 SVGAGI. The V gene lost 7 bases and the J gene lost 4 bases, with 17 bases spanning the gap. The CDR3 length is 14 residues. CDR3 loop: CASTLDSNTYEQYF. The DNA of the CDR3 is TGTGCCAGCACCTTAGACAGTAATACTTACGAGCAGTACTTC.

The rearrangement links TRBV9 to TRBJ2-2; D perhaps matches TRBD2 (6 bases). The CDR3 spans 16 residues. Trimming removed 0 bases at V and 3 bases at J, with 12 bases between. Germline CDR1 is SGDLS and CDR2 is YYNGEE. Here the CDR3 DNA reads TGTGCCAGCAGCGTAGTCGGGGGTACTGACACCGGGGAGCTGTTTTTT. As protein: CASSVVGGTDTGELFF.

This clone is a singleton in its sample. The V call is TRBV6-2 or TRBV6-3, the J call TRBJ2-7; D is possibly TRBD2 (5 bases). Germline CDR1 reads MNHEY; CDR2 reads SVGEGT. The CDR3 length is 15 residues. Trimming pared 2 bases from V and 4 bases from J, leaving 15 bases between. This chain's CDR3 is CASSYAGLGEYEQYF. The CDR3 DNA follows: TGTGCCAGCAGTTACGCCGGACTCGGGGAGTACGAGCAGTACTTC.

This clone was seen just once. This chain uses TRBV28 with TRBJ1-4; TRBD1 matches 7 bases. Germline loops: CDR1 MDHEN, CDR2 SYDVKM. With 5 bases clipped from V and 4 bases from J, the junction kept 10 bases outside the gene matches. The CDR3 has 16 residues. As DNA, the CDR3 is TGTGCCAGCAGTCGGCCGGGACAGTATCTTAATGAAAAACTGTTTTTT. Translated: CASSRPGQYLNEKLFF.

This clone was observed a single time. The rearrangement links TRBV7-2 to TRBJ2-2; D gene uncertain. Germline loops: CDR1 SGHTA, CDR2 FQGNSA. This CDR3 is 15 amino acids long. V lost 1 base, J lost 0 bases, and 6 bases lay in between. CDR3: CASSLGAPNTGELFF. In DNA, the CDR3 is TGTGCCAGCAGCTTAGGGGCCCCGAACACCGGGGAGCTGTTTTTT. The full variable domain, completed using reference TRBV7-2 and TRBJ2-2, is GAGVSQSPSNKVTEKGKDVELRCDPISGHTALYWYRQSLGQGLEFLIYFQGNSAPDKSGLPSDRFSAERTGGSVSTLTIQRTQQEDSAVYLCASSLGAPNTGELFFGEGSRLTVL.

The V gene is TRBV5-3, the J gene TRBJ1-6; D remains unclear. TRBV5-3 qualifies as an ORF whose function is uncertain. CDR3 length equals 12 residues. V was cut by 1 base and J by 14 bases, with 10 bases left in between. CDR3 amino acids: CARSLKGFALHF. The CDR3 nucleotides are TGTGCCAGAAGCTTGAAGGGATTTGCCCTCCACTTT.

The chain is built from TRBV4-1 and TRBJ2-1, with 9 bases aligning to TRBD2. The length of the CDR3 is 14 residues. Germline CDR1 MGHRA, CDR2 YSYEKL. Germline trimming cut 0 bases from V and 15 bases from J; bases unmatched to any gene: 9. CDR3 in DNA: TGCGCCAGCAGCCAAGATGTTGCGGGAGGGAGGTGGTTCTTC. This translates into CASSQDVAGGRWFF.

This chain uses TRBV6-5 with TRBJ2-7; the match to TRBD1 covers 9 bases. This CDR3 has 14 amino acids. CDR1 is MNHEY and CDR2 is SVGAGI in the germline V gene. The trim removed 0 bases at V and 6 bases at J, leaving 3 bases unmatched. The DNA for the CDR3 is TGTGCCAGCAGTTACTCGAGGACAGGGGTCGAGCAGTACTTC. The encoded protein is CASSYSRTGVEQYF.

The chain joins TRBV30 to TRBJ2-3; D uncertain. The CDR3 length is 14 residues. Germline V gene sequence: CDR1 GTSNPN, CDR2 SVGIG (reference sequence). Trimming took off 0 bases at V and 6 bases at J, with 13 bases between the two ends. The CDR3 bases are TGTGCCTGGAGTGTACGGCAGGTGGGCGATACGCAGTATTTT. Amino acids: CAWSVRQVGDTQYF.

This chain joins TRBV7-2 and TRBJ1-4; D not resolved. The CDR3 consists of 15 residues. The V and J ends lost 2 bases and 0 bases respectively, with 7 bases between them. CDR1 is SGHTA, CDR2 FQGNSA, per germline. CDR3 DNA sequence: TGTGCCAGCAGCTTAAATCATGCAACTAATGAAAAACTGTTTTTT. It codes for CASSLNHATNEKLFF. The variable domain in full, completed from reference TRBV7-2 and TRBJ1-4, reads GAGVSQSPSNKVTEKGKDVELRCDPISGHTALYWYRQSLGQGLEFLIYFQGNSAPDKSGLPSDRFSAERTGGSVSTLTIQRTQQEDSAVYLCASSLNHATNEKLFFGSGTQLSVL.

This clone was detected a few times. V usage is TRBV2 and J usage is TRBJ1-1, with D possibly matching TRBD1 (5 bases). This CDR3 region has 14 residues. V gave up 6 bases and J gave up 1 base, with 12 bases separating them. CDR1 SNHLY and CDR2 FYNNEI come from the germline V gene. For the CDR3, the DNA is TGTGCCAGCAGGGCCGGGACGGAGAACACTGAAGCTTTCTTT. It is translated as CASRAGTENTEAFF.

The CDR3 spells CASSLVGRGNEQFF. The CDR3 nucleotides read TGCGCCAGCAGCTTGGTTGGCAGGGGCAATGAGCAGTTCTTC. This chain uses TRBV5-1 with TRBJ2-1; D may be TRBD1 (6 bases). The CDR3 runs to 14 residues. Germline loops: CDR1 SGHRS, CDR2 YFSETQ. V was clipped by 0 bases and J by 6 bases, with 10 bases between them.

This clone was seen more than once but under ten times. J is TRBJ1-1 and V is TRBV6-5; no clear D gene. V was pared by 3 bases and J by 7 bases, with 6 bases between. The CDR3 loop spans 11 amino acids. The germline V gene encodes CDR1 MNHEY and CDR2 SVGAGI. The chain's CDR3 is CASSYGNEAFF. CDR3 nucleotides: TGTGCCAGCAGTTATGGGAATGAAGCTTTCTTT.

V is TRBV20-1 and J is TRBJ2-7; 9 bases are a match to TRBD2. Germline CDR1 is DFQATT and CDR2 is SNEGSKA (reference sequence). CDR3 length equals 15 residues. V was clipped by 3 bases and J by 5 bases; unmatched bases: 11. The CDR3 loop reads CSASILAGSYHEQYF. For the CDR3, the DNA is TGCAGTGCTAGTATACTAGCGGGCTCATATCACGAGCAGTACTTC.

CDR3 in amino acids: CASSHPAQDRRFYGYTF. CDR3 sequence (DNA): TGCGCCAGCAGCCACCCCGCGCAGGACAGGAGATTCTATGGCTACACCTTC. The chain couples TRBV4-1 to TRBJ1-2; 7 nucleotides agree with TRBD1. V shed 3 bases, J shed 4 bases, and the junction held 14 bases outside the gene matches. This CDR3 spans 17 amino acids. Germline values: CDR1 MGHRA, CDR2 YSYEKL.

The chain is built from TRBV4-1 and TRBJ2-5; TRBD2 matches 7 bases. V trimming: 3 bases; J trimming: 1 base; junction bases outside the gene matches: 5. The CDR3 extends over 15 amino acids. The germline V gene encodes CDR1 MGHRA and CDR2 YSYEKL. The CDR3 here is CASSHVGGGQETQYF. In DNA, the CDR3 is TGCGCCAGCAGCCATGTAGGCGGGGGCCAAGAGACCCAGTACTTC.

V usage is TRBV9 and J usage is TRBJ2-7, with D perhaps matching TRBD2 (6 bases). The germline V and J ends were trimmed by 0 bases and 2 bases, with 9 bases remaining between them. Germline assignment: CDR1 SGDLS and CDR2 YYNGEE. The length of the CDR3 is 14 residues. CDR3 residues: CASSVDWGAYEQYF. The CDR3 bases are TGTGCCAGCAGCGTAGATTGGGGGGCCTACGAGCAGTACTTC. The full variable domain, its missing parts supplied by reference TRBV9 and TRBJ2-7, is DSGVTQTPKHLITATGQRVTLRCSPRSGDLSVYWYQQSLDQGLQFLIQYYNGEERAKGNILERFSAQQFPDLHSELNLSSLELGDSALYFCASSVDWGAYEQYFGPGTRLTVT.

The genes are TRBV4-3 and TRBJ1-1, with D tentatively TRBD1 (5 bases). Germline V gene lookup returns CDR1 LGHNA and CDR2 YSLEER. V was trimmed by 1 base and J by 1 base, leaving 13 bases between them. The CDR3 is made up of 16 amino acids. The CDR3: CASSQAWGRGNTEAFF. The CDR3 DNA follows: TGCGCCAGCAGCCAAGCGTGGGGGAGGGGGAACACTGAAGCTTTCTTT.

The chain joins TRBV4-1 to TRBJ2-2; 10 positions match TRBD2. This CDR3 region has 18 residues. The ends lost 3 bases at V and 4 bases at J; junction bases unmatched: 11. The germline gives CDR1 MGHRA, CDR2 YSYEKL. CDR3 in amino acids: CASSQKGTSVDGTGELFF. For the CDR3, the DNA is TGCGCCAGCAGCCAGAAAGGGACTAGCGTCGATGGCACCGGGGAGCTGTTTTTT.

V gene TRBV28 combines with J gene TRBJ1-2; D is unresolved. Looked up from germline, CDR1 is MDHEN and CDR2 is SYDVKM. The CDR3 runs 14 residues. Trimming removed 2 bases from V and 6 bases from J, with 13 bases in between. CDR3 in amino acids: CASSLMADYNGYTF. CDR3 in DNA: TGTGCCAGCAGTTTAATGGCCGACTATAATGGCTACACCTTC.